This TCR beta chain was documented in a study of CD8 T cells in ankylosing spondylitis. General study points: In peripheral blood, disease-linked CD8+ clones occurred at relatively low frequencies. Earlier reports found some motif variants in synovial fluid and blood in reactive arthritis. The study identified a TCR beta motif of under ten highly homologous variants that appeared characteristic of ankylosing spondylitis blood.

Concerning this clonotype: Its specificity is unknown.

Scientists made TCR beta libraries using quantitative 5'-RACE with molecular barcodes. A single record per CDR3 protein comes from TCRdb applying MiXCR to the 5' RACE reads. Of over 150,000 distinct CDR3 sequences listed, 13% are singletons. The sequenced sample consisted of blood, either unsorted or a sorted T cell fraction (not recorded which). This clonotype was sampled from a male donor with ankylosing spondylitis or in good health (not recorded which).

This CDR3 is CASSLTGEEETQYF. For the CDR3, the DNA is TGCGCCAGCAGCTTGACAGGGGAGGAAGAGACCCAGTACTTC. The J gene is TRBJ2-5, the V gene TRBV5-1; maybe TRBD1 (7 bases). The CDR3 totals 14 residues. V was clipped by 1 base and J by 3 bases, with 10 bases between them. The V gene's germline CDR1 is SGHRS and CDR2 YFSETQ.